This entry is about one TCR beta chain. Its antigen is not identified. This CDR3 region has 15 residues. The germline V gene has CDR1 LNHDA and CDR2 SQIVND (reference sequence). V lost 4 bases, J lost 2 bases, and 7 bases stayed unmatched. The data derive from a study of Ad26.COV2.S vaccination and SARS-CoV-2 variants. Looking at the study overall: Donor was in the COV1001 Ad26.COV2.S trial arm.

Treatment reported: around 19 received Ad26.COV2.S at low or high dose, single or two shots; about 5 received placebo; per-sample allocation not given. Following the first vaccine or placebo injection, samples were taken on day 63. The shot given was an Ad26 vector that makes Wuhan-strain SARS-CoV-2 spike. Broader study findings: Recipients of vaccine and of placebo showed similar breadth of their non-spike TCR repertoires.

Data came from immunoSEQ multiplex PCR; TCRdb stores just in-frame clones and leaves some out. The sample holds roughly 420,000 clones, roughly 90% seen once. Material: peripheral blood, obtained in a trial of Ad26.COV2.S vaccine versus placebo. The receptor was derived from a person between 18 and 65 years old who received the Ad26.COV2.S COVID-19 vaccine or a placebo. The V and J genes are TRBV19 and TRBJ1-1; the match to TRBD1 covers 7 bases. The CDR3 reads CASSSSGTVNTEAFF. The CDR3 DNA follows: TGTGCCAGTAGTAGTTCCGGGACAGTCAACACTGAAGCTTTCTTT.